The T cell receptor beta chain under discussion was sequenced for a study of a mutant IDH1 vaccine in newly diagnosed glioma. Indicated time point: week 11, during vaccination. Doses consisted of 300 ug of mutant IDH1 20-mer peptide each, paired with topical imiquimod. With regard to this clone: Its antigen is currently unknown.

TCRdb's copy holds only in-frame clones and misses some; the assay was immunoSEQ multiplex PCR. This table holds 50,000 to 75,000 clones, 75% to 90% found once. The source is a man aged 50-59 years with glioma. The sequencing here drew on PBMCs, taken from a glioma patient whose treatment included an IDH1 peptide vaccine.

CDR3 in amino acids: CATTPAGSTDTQYF. CDR3 in DNA: TGTGCCACCACTCCAGCGGGGAGCACAGATACGCAGTATTTT. The chain is built from TRBV6-6 and TRBJ2-3; 7 bases fit TRBD2. The CDR3 totals 14 residues. Losses at the gene ends were 10 bases for V and 0 bases for J; bases not matched to a gene: 7. Germline V CDR1 and CDR2: MNHNY, SVGAGI (reference sequence).